The present T cell receptor (beta chain) was sequenced within a study of cytomegalovirus exposure and HLA in healthy donors listed by TCRdb under 2017. With regard to the full study: An earlier analysis of roughly 500 of the donors reported about 250 Gb of sequence data and 100 million to 140 million unique TCR beta sequences from about 179 million T cells. Roughly 300 gigabases of sequencing data and 78 million or so unique TCR sequences were included in an early release covering about 600 HLA-typed donors. Of the 300 to 500 genotyped donors, 81% were placed in the genetic ancestry cluster associated with self-reported Caucasian donors. The study was designed to test whether signatures of past pathogen exposure could be identified by cataloging public T cell receptors. Genome-wide SNP genotypes for about three fifths of the roughly 700 donors were used in a later genetic analysis, which treated that subset as a discovery cohort. Donor age, sex, ethnicity and CMV serostatus were compiled alongside the repertoire data. To study patterns of TCR occurrence, a later analysis re-analyzed previously published TCR beta repertoires from around 660 donors and added high-resolution HLA genotyping. The number of typed donors differed by locus: about 620-640 for A, B, C, DRB1 and DQB1; some 540 for DQA1; over 600 for DPA1; and roughly 450 for DPB1. An earlier analysis of about 620 of the donors applied high-throughput TCR beta sequencing to assess whether each TCR beta V gene segment acted as functional or pseudogenic. Along with the roughly 670-subject first cohort, a separate validation cohort of over 90 different subjects was used. Among 300 to 450 genotyped donors of the cohort, an average of approximately 240,000 unique TCR beta nucleotide sequences were sequenced per donor, about a sixth of them non-productive. The study used immunosequencing to profile the T cell repertoires of around 600 subjects and linked those repertoires to cytomegalovirus serostatus. The study combined high-throughput TCR immunosequencing, statistical association of individual TCRs with disease status, and machine learning to predict cytomegalovirus infection status. A handful of DR-DQ haplotypes were treated as single units for association and clustering because of strong linkage in the cohort. Class I and class II HLA loci were covered by the typing at four-digit resolution. In the later analysis, no new phenotypic data were used to find candidate immune exposures; instead, reliance was placed on TCR beta sequences and their occurrence across donors. All discovery cohort repertoires had been generated using a single sequencing platform. The investigation overall reported the following: V-gene and J-gene trimming of TCR beta chains was associated with a missense DCLRE1C variant in a later genetic analysis, and the association was replicated in an independent cohort. The presence/absence analyses assumed that sequencing depth was roughly uniform across donors, and that assumption may not be true. A further reported finding was that TCR beta sequences accurately predicted the HLA-A and HLA-B alleles for most subjects in the first cohort. The classifier was reported to diagnose cytomegalovirus status with high specificity and sensitivity in both the original and validation cohorts. In this cohort, only TCR beta chains were sequenced, and detectable features were limited by the absence of alpha or paired-chain data. Assigning TCR associations to individual alleles was difficult when HLA alleles, especially DR and DQ, strongly co-occurred. HLA typing was unavailable for some donors at each locus, so association tests used only the typed subset. In a later analysis, the rate of TCR association differed among HLA loci, with DRB1 alleles having the most associated TCRs and HLA-C alleles having the fewest. Linkage disequilibrium might explain the correlated functional status among segregating V segments, but an unknown experimental factor could not be ruled out. In a later genetic analysis, fewer N-insertions in productive TCRs were reported among donors in an Asian-associated ancestry cluster than the roughly 710-donor mean. Broadly in line with IMGT annotations, most TCR beta V segments showed up in productive rearrangements about 87% or about 30% of the time in an earlier analysis of 587 of the donors. According to a later analysis, most CMV-associated TCR beta chains appeared to be HLA-restricted, and the HLA associations seemed to be driven largely by CMV exposure. In vitro tests confirmed that a few of the cytomegalovirus-associated TCR beta chains recognize cytomegalovirus antigens. Specific HLA alleles were associated with roughly 16,000 TCR beta sequences at a false discovery rate of 0.05 in a later analysis. Because counts were too low, under 20 rarely observed V segments, including chromosome 9 orphons, were left out of the earlier analysis of 500 to 650 of the donors. CMV serostatus was the only immune exposure information available for the cohort. A cluster of highly shared sequence variants was judged likely to represent a technical artifact of the sequencing pipeline. Several of the top co-occurrence clusters appeared to be linked to parvovirus B19, influenza, CMV and Epstein-Barr virus, according to a later analysis. Most TCR sequences were observed very rarely across donors, whereas some public TCRs were present in many individuals. It was suggested by the authors that the approach could potentially be generalized to other disease states and immunological phenotypes. In a later analysis, HLA-associated TCR beta chains were found to be more clonally expanded and to have lower generation probabilities than equally common non-associated chains. A total of fewer than 200 TCR beta chains were listed by the study as associated with cytomegalovirus.

The cohort was made up of roughly 670 healthy bone marrow donors. Cohort members were all nominally healthy when sampled, although unrecorded immune exposures were likely present. Of the approximately 700 cohort members, around 280 had positive CMV serostatus and 352 had negative CMV serostatus, and CMV serostatus was not recorded for the donor. Each donor provided a peripheral blood sample, and peripheral blood mononuclear cells were used for TCR beta sequencing. Genomic DNA extraction from the blood cell samples was performed with the Qiagen DNeasy Blood Extraction Kit. The library relied on the immunoSEQ multiplex PCR assay. The multiplex PCR relied on a mix of 60 forward primers for TCR Vbeta segments and 13 reverse primers for TCR Jbeta segments. Amplification of the CDR3 region of rearranged TCR beta genes was performed with a multiplex PCR assay on genomic DNA. The Illumina HiSeq System was used to sequence the amplified TCR beta libraries as 87-base-pair reads. As for the original processing: A later analysis counted about 80 million unique TCR beta chains across the 550 to 700 repertoires, and some 11 million of these chains were shared by at least two donors. To remove PCR and sequencing errors, raw reads were error-corrected and collapsed into unique sequences using a nearest-neighbor algorithm that merged closely related sequences. Alignment of CDR3 sequences to IMGT reference sequences was used to assign V, D and J gene segments. For a sequence to be retained, a match of at least six nucleotides was required to both a V gene segment and a J gene segment. Rearrangements were classified as productive when the CDR3 lacked stop codons and remained in frame with V and J, and all other rearrangements were classified as non-productive. CDR3 was defined by IMGT convention, running from the second conserved V-encoded cysteine to the conserved J-encoded phenylalanine. The earlier analysis of 550 to 650 of the donors excluded any sequence lacking an unambiguous match to a single V gene segment. An earlier analysis of a few hundred of the donors called V segments functional above 56.7% productive rearrangements and segregating when the between-donor standard deviation exceeded 5%. A statistical classification framework was built to diagnose cytomegalovirus status from the catalog of TCR beta chain sequences. A later analysis assigned V and J genes by comparing TCR nucleotide sequences with IMGT/GENE-DB human TR gene sequences. The TCRdist pipeline was used in a later analysis to assign CDR3 sequences and most-parsimonious VDJ recombination scenarios. In a later analysis, each TCR beta chain was defined by its CDR3 amino acid sequence together with its V-gene family, and reads lacking a unique V-gene family were excluded. A later analysis removed several hundred highly shared, low-generation-probability nucleotide sequences to deal with suspected cross-contamination and a sequencing artifact. For each public chain, a later analysis derived a clonal expansion index from normalized ranks of inferred template counts within each repertoire. Generation probabilities in a later analysis came from a VDJ recombination model fitted to out-of-frame rearrangements, and those results were checked against IGoR. Hypergeometric tests were used in a later analysis to score TCR-TCR, TCR-HLA and TCR-CMV co-occurrence, with a repertoire-size bias correction applied to the TCR pairs. To estimate false discovery rates, a later analysis permuted the HLA or CMV assignments 20 times. In a later analysis, co-occurring TCRs were grouped using DBSCAN, with TCRdist sequence similarity added in when clustering inside HLA-allele-positive subsets. For co-occurrence clustering, repertoires with fewer than 30,000 or more than 120,000 public chains were excluded, along with roughly 5 repertoires with anomalous nucleotide sharing. Not all clones reach the TCRdb copy of this immuneACCESS table, which keeps in-frame sequences only. Checked studies attribute under half of the gap to unresolved V genes and leave the rest unexplained. V and J calls plus clone size are reproduced from that table; the DNA served to infer D and trimming. The sample yields around 150,000 clones; around 77% were counted once. The ten largest make up over 4% of the sample.

On this clone itself: Its antigen remains unidentified. Base qualities are not provided; no much larger clone lies one nucleotide away.

The sample comprised PBMCs. The clonotype comes from a man between 25 and 39 years old in good health.

Here is the DNA: TGTGCCAGCTCACCATTACAGGGACACAATGAGCAGTTCTTC. This gives the protein CASSPLQGHNEQFF. The chain couples TRBV18 to TRBJ2-1, and TRBD1 may be the D gene, going by 6 matching bases. CDR1 and CDR2, looked up from the germline V gene, are KGHSH and LQKENI. Between the V and J ends, shortened by 2 bases and 5 bases respectively, the junction contains 10 bases. The CDR3, cysteine through phenylalanine, is 14 amino acids long. Only the CDR3 region is kept as DNA, spanning 42 bases read in frame from base 1.